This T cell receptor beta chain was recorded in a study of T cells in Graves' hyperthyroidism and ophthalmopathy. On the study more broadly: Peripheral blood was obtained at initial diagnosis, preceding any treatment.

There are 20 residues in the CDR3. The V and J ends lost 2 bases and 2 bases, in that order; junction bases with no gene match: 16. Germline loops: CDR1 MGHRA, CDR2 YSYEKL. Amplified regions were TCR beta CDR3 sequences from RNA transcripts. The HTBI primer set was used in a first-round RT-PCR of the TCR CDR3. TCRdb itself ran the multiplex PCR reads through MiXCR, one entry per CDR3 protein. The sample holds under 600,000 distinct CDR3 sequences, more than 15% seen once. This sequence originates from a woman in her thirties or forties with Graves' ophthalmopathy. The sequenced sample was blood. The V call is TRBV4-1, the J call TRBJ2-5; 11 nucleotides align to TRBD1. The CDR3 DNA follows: TGCGCCAGCAGCCAACTCCCGGGACAGGGGGATAGCGGGACTCAAGAGACCCAGTACTTC. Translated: CASSQLPGQGDSGTQETQYF.